This is a list of T cell receptor beta chains from one sample in a study of blood T cells in healthy people across ages. TCRdb recomputed calls from the 5' RACE reads with MiXCR, one row per CDR3 protein. The sample lists about 1,400,000 distinct CDR3 sequences, approximately 59% seen once, with 6.7% in the top ten. The specimen was blood. These receptors came from a man younger than 35 in good health. CDR3s include the opening cysteine and the closing phenylalanine or tryptophan. Each record gives: J gene, V gene, D gene, clone size, CDR3 DNA, CDR3 protein. The D gene is left open where the match is weak. The size field is filled for only some rows; it gives once, few, many or a size class.

j_call: TRBJ2-7
v_call: TRBV7-9
d_call: TRBD2
clone_size: .
cdr3_nt: TGTGCCAGCAGCTTAGCCGGGAGGTACGAGCAGTACTTC
cdr3_aa: CASSLAGRYEQYF

j_call: TRBJ1-4
v_call: TRBV4-1
d_call: TRBD1
clone_size: .
cdr3_nt: TGCGCCAGCAGCCACGGGACAGGGGGTTATGAAAAACTGTTTTTT
cdr3_aa: CASSHGTGGYEKLFF

j_call: TRBJ2-1
v_call: TRBV29-1
d_call: .
clone_size: .
cdr3_nt: TGCAGCGTTGAAGGGGTGTCCAGGGTAAGGAATGAGCAGTTCTTC
cdr3_aa: CSVEGVSRVRNEQFF

j_call: TRBJ2-7
v_call: TRBV5-5
d_call: .
clone_size: .
cdr3_nt: TGTGCCAGCAGCCTTTACCCGGGACACTCCTACGAGCAGTACTTC
cdr3_aa: CASSLYPGHSYEQYF

j_call: TRBJ1-5
v_call: TRBV28
d_call: .
clone_size: .
cdr3_nt: TGTGCCAGCAGTTTAGGGATCTCGCCCCAGCATTTT
cdr3_aa: CASSLGISPQHF

j_call: TRBJ2-1
v_call: TRBV18
d_call: .
clone_size: few
cdr3_nt: TGTGCCAGCTCACCACCGGGAAGGGAGCAGTTCTTC
cdr3_aa: CASSPPGREQFF

j_call: TRBJ1-5
v_call: TRBV7-9
d_call: .
clone_size: few
cdr3_nt: TGTGCCAGCAGCCCGGAGGGGAATCAGCCCCAGCATTTT
cdr3_aa: CASSPEGNQPQHF

j_call: TRBJ2-1
v_call: TRBV24-1
d_call: TRBD1
clone_size: .
cdr3_nt: TGTGCCACCAGTGATTTACCCCGGGACAGGGTAAGCTCTGAGCAGTTCTTC
cdr3_aa: CATSDLPRDRVSSEQFF

j_call: TRBJ2-2
v_call: TRBV5-8
d_call: TRBD1
clone_size: .
cdr3_nt: TGTGCCAGCAGCTTCCCCGGGACAGGGTTCACCGGGGAGCTGTTTTTT
cdr3_aa: CASSFPGTGFTGELFF

j_call: TRBJ2-7
v_call: TRBV20-1
d_call: TRBD2
clone_size: .
cdr3_nt: TGCAGTGCTAGAGGTCCCGCTAGCGGGAGACCCTACGAGCAGTACTTC
cdr3_aa: CSARGPASGRPYEQYF

j_call: TRBJ1-5
v_call: TRBV12-3/TRBV12-4
d_call: .
clone_size: .
cdr3_nt: TGTGCCAGCAGTTTCGGGACGGCGGAGACGCCCCAGCATTTT
cdr3_aa: CASSFGTAETPQHF

j_call: TRBJ2-1
v_call: TRBV4-1
d_call: TRBD2
clone_size: .
cdr3_nt: TGCGCCAGCAGCCAAGGTGGGACTAGTCTAGGTGAGCAGGTCTTC
cdr3_aa: CASSQGGTSLGEQVF

j_call: TRBJ2-5
v_call: TRBV18
d_call: .
clone_size: .
cdr3_nt: TGTGCCAGCTCACGGATGGAAGAGACCCAGTACTTC
cdr3_aa: CASSRMEETQYF

j_call: TRBJ1-2
v_call: TRBV25-1
d_call: .
clone_size: .
cdr3_nt: TGTGCCAGCAGTGATTCGGGGGTTTGGGGCTACACCTTC
cdr3_aa: CASSDSGVWGYTF

j_call: TRBJ2-1
v_call: TRBV29-1
d_call: TRBD2
clone_size: .
cdr3_nt: TGCCGCGTTGAAGGGACTAGCGGGAGCCTGGGATACAATGAGCAGTTCTTC
cdr3_aa: CRVEGTSGSLGYNEQFF

j_call: TRBJ2-1
v_call: TRBV6-6
d_call: TRBD2
clone_size: few
cdr3_nt: TGTGCCAGCATCGGTCTAGCGGGATTAGACAATGAGCAGTTCTTC
cdr3_aa: CASIGLAGLDNEQFF

j_call: TRBJ2-1
v_call: TRBV2
d_call: .
clone_size: once
cdr3_nt: TGTGCCAGCAGTGGTAACAGGGCCCCCTACAATGAGCAGTTCTTC
cdr3_aa: CASSGNRAPYNEQFF

j_call: TRBJ2-7
v_call: TRBV27
d_call: .
clone_size: few
cdr3_nt: TGTGCCAGCAGTTTAGCAGGGGCCGGGACGAGGACCTACGAGCAGTACTTC
cdr3_aa: CASSLAGAGTRTYEQYF

j_call: TRBJ1-1
v_call: TRBV27
d_call: .
clone_size: .
cdr3_nt: TGTGCCAGCAGTTTCCGAGGATCCATGGCTCAGGGGACTGAAGCTTTCTTT
cdr3_aa: CASSFRGSMAQGTEAFF

j_call: TRBJ2-1
v_call: TRBV7-8
d_call: .
clone_size: .
cdr3_nt: TGTGCCAGCAGCTCCCCGTACAGAGACAGAAACAATGAGCAGTTCTTC
cdr3_aa: CASSSPYRDRNNEQFF

j_call: TRBJ2-1
v_call: TRBV29-1
d_call: TRBD2
clone_size: few
cdr3_nt: TGCAGCGCGTTCTTAGCGGGGCTTTACAATGAGCAGTTCTTC
cdr3_aa: CSAFLAGLYNEQFF

j_call: TRBJ2-5
v_call: TRBV20-1
d_call: .
clone_size: .
cdr3_nt: TGCAGTGCTAGAGAACGGATTAACCAAGAGACCCAGTACTTC
cdr3_aa: CSARERINQETQYF

j_call: TRBJ1-2
v_call: TRBV11-1
d_call: .
clone_size: few
cdr3_nt: TGTGCCAGCAGCGCTTCCCGGGGCTATGGCTACACCTTC
cdr3_aa: CASSASRGYGYTF

j_call: TRBJ2-5
v_call: TRBV6-5
d_call: .
clone_size: .
cdr3_nt: TGTGCCAGCAGCCGCGGGGAGGCTGGACAGCAAGAGACCCAGTACTTC
cdr3_aa: CASSRGEAGQQETQYF

j_call: TRBJ1-1
v_call: TRBV29-1
d_call: .
clone_size: few
cdr3_nt: TGCCGCGCGGCGGGGCCCGTCGGCACTGAAGCTTTCTTT
cdr3_aa: CRAAGPVGTEAFF

j_call: TRBJ1-5
v_call: TRBV5-1
d_call: .
clone_size: few
cdr3_nt: TGCGCCAGCAGTCGGGGGGACCTAAATCAGCCCCAGCATTTT
cdr3_aa: CASSRGDLNQPQHF

j_call: TRBJ2-3
v_call: TRBV7-2
d_call: .
clone_size: .
cdr3_nt: TGTGCCAGCAGCTTAGAGGGGGCGGGGGAAGGGTATTTT
cdr3_aa: CASSLEGAGEGYF

j_call: TRBJ1-1
v_call: TRBV12-3/TRBV12-4
d_call: .
clone_size: .
cdr3_nt: TGTGCCAGCAGTCCTAAGCGAGCGACCGAAGCTTTCTTT
cdr3_aa: CASSPKRATEAFF

j_call: TRBJ2-7
v_call: TRBV28
d_call: .
clone_size: few
cdr3_nt: TGTGCCAGCAGTTTGCGACAGGGACTAATTACCTACGAGCAGTACTTC
cdr3_aa: CASSLRQGLITYEQYF

j_call: TRBJ1-2
v_call: TRBV20-1
d_call: .
clone_size: .
cdr3_nt: TGCAGTGCTAGAACCCCGCTAGGGGACTATGGCTACACCTTC
cdr3_aa: CSARTPLGDYGYTF

j_call: TRBJ1-5
v_call: TRBV4-1
d_call: .
clone_size: once
cdr3_nt: TGCGCCAGCAGCCAAGTTGGTGATAATCAGCCCCAGCATTTT
cdr3_aa: CASSQVGDNQPQHF

j_call: TRBJ1-1
v_call: TRBV4-2
d_call: .
clone_size: .
cdr3_nt: TGTGCCAGCAGCCAAGATAACGGCGTGACCACTGAAGCTTTCTTT
cdr3_aa: CASSQDNGVTTEAFF

j_call: TRBJ1-6
v_call: TRBV24-1
d_call: .
clone_size: once
cdr3_nt: TGTGCCACCACAAGACCGACCACGGGGCCTTCACCCCTCCACTTT
cdr3_aa: CATTRPTTGPSPLHF

j_call: TRBJ1-2
v_call: TRBV25-1
d_call: .
clone_size: few
cdr3_nt: TGTGCCAGCCTAGGAGGGCTCCCCTATGGCTACACCTTC
cdr3_aa: CASLGGLPYGYTF

j_call: TRBJ2-1
v_call: TRBV5-1
d_call: .
clone_size: few
cdr3_nt: TGCGCCAGCAGAAACATACAGGGGGGGACAAATGAGCAGTTCTTC
cdr3_aa: CASRNIQGGTNEQFF

j_call: TRBJ1-2
v_call: TRBV11-2
d_call: .
clone_size: .
cdr3_nt: TGTGCCAGCAGCTCATCCGGGCCTAACTATGGCTACACCTTC
cdr3_aa: CASSSSGPNYGYTF

j_call: TRBJ2-5
v_call: TRBV28
d_call: TRBD1
clone_size: once
cdr3_nt: TGTGCCAGCAGGACAGGGGGGTCCTACAATGAGCAGTACTTC
cdr3_aa: CASRTGGSYNEQYF

j_call: TRBJ1-5
v_call: TRBV30
d_call: .
clone_size: .
cdr3_nt: TGTGCCTGGAGTGCCCGCGCGGGGGGTATTAGCCAGCCCCAGCATTTT
cdr3_aa: CAWSARAGGISQPQHF

j_call: TRBJ2-7
v_call: TRBV18
d_call: .
clone_size: .
cdr3_nt: TGTGCCAGCTCGCGACAGGAGCGCCAGTACGAGCAGTACTTC
cdr3_aa: CASSRQERQYEQYF

j_call: TRBJ2-7
v_call: TRBV6-1
d_call: TRBD1
clone_size: few
cdr3_nt: TGTGCCAGCGCCCTCACAGGGGCTGCCTACGAGCAGTACTTC
cdr3_aa: CASALTGAAYEQYF

j_call: TRBJ2-5
v_call: TRBV5-5
d_call: TRBD1
clone_size: .
cdr3_nt: TGTGCCAGCAGCCTCGAAGGACAGGGTAATCCCTGGGAGCAGTACTTC
cdr3_aa: CASSLEGQGNPWEQYF

j_call: TRBJ2-3
v_call: TRBV20-1
d_call: .
clone_size: .
cdr3_nt: TGCAGTGCTAGGAATTCGGGGAATGTTGATACGCAGTATTTT
cdr3_aa: CSARNSGNVDTQYF

j_call: TRBJ1-2
v_call: TRBV2
d_call: TRBD1
clone_size: .
cdr3_nt: TGTGCCAGCAGCGAACAGGGGTACGACTATGGCTACACCTTC
cdr3_aa: CASSEQGYDYGYTF

j_call: TRBJ1-2
v_call: TRBV4-1
d_call: .
clone_size: .
cdr3_nt: TGCGCCAGCAGCCAAGGTAGCAGCTCTAACTATGGCTACACCTTC
cdr3_aa: CASSQGSSSNYGYTF

j_call: TRBJ2-2
v_call: TRBV4-2
d_call: TRBD1
clone_size: .
cdr3_nt: TGTGCCAGCAGCCAAGAACCGGGACAGGGTAACACCGGGGAGCTGTTTTTT
cdr3_aa: CASSQEPGQGNTGELFF

j_call: TRBJ2-3
v_call: TRBV7-9
d_call: TRBD2
clone_size: .
cdr3_nt: TGTGCCAGCAGCTGGGCTAGCGGGGGGACAGATACGCAGTATTTT
cdr3_aa: CASSWASGGTDTQYF

j_call: TRBJ1-2
v_call: TRBV9
d_call: .
clone_size: .
cdr3_nt: TGTGCCAGCAGCGTAATCTGGGGGCAAGGTGGCTACACCTTC
cdr3_aa: CASSVIWGQGGYTF

j_call: TRBJ2-1
v_call: TRBV2
d_call: TRBD2
clone_size: .
cdr3_nt: TGTGCCAGCAGTGAGGGACTAGCGGGGACTGAGCAGTTCTTC
cdr3_aa: CASSEGLAGTEQFF

j_call: TRBJ2-5
v_call: TRBV12-3/TRBV12-4
d_call: .
clone_size: once
cdr3_nt: TGTGCCAGCAGTTTCTTACTAGGGTACGAGACCCAGTACTTC
cdr3_aa: CASSFLLGYETQYF